The 26 T cell receptor beta chains given below trace back to one sample, sequenced in a study of regulatory T cells in long-lasting Graves disease. Time point denoted: newly diagnosed GD, antithyroid drugs for less than 3 months. Isolated PBMC RNA provided the starting material for the TCR library. CDR3-region Arm-PCR and iRepertoire HTBI primers produced the TCR beta libraries. TCRdb analysed the multiplex PCR reads with MiXCR anew, one entry per CDR3 protein. The data contain hundreds of thousands of distinct CDR3 sequences, roughly 15% of them seen just once; the ten biggest clones take up approximately 20%. These data also formed part of another study, on T cells in Graves' hyperthyroidism and ophthalmopathy.

The sequences come from peripheral blood mononuclear cells (PBMCs), collected at new diagnosis, from a patient treated with antithyroid drugs. These receptors all stem from a woman in her twenties or thirties with Graves disease.

The rearrangement links TRBV27 to TRBJ2-7; D might be TRBD1 (5 bases). Trimming pared 6 bases from V and 4 bases from J, leaving 16 bases between. CDR3 size: 14 residues. In germline, CDR1 is MNHEY, CDR2 SMNVEV (reference sequence). The CDR3 loop reads CASRTAGLGYEQYF. The CDR3 DNA sequence: TGTGCCAGCAGGACTGCAGGGTTGGGGTACGAGCAGTACTTC.

The table lists this clonotype with many counts. The chain couples TRBV19 to TRBJ1-2; D perhaps matches TRBD1 (5 bases). Trimming removed 7 bases at V and 0 bases at J, with 15 bases between. The CDR3 loop spans 15 amino acids. The germline gives CDR1 LNHDA, CDR2 SQIVND (reference sequence). CDR3 bases: TGTGCCAGTACCAGGGCCAACGGGGCTAACTATGGCTACACCTTC. It is translated as CASTRANGANYGYTF.

This clonotype was detected many times. The rearrangement links TRBV7-9 to TRBJ2-7; D is perhaps TRBD1 (6 bases). V shed 3 bases and J shed 6 bases, with 18 bases lying between them. Germline V gene sequence: CDR1 SEHNR, CDR2 FQNEAQ (reference sequence). This CDR3 has 15 amino acids. The CDR3 loop reads CASSFSGDPLGEQYF. DNA for the CDR3: TGTGCCAGCAGCTTTTCAGGGGACCCCCTTGGCGAGCAGTACTTC.

Ten or more counts support this clonotype. The chain is built from TRBV6-1 and TRBJ2-5; D is unclear. Germline loops: CDR1 MNHNS, CDR2 SASEGT. This CDR3 is built from 12 residues. V lost 8 bases to trimming and J lost 1 base, with 8 bases between them. CDR3 sequence: CASRLSQETQYF. The CDR3 DNA reads TGTGCCAGCCGCCTAAGCCAAGAGACCCAGTACTTC.

The genes are TRBV6-5 and TRBJ1-6; tentative D call: TRBD1 (6 bases). This CDR3 region has 17 residues. Trimming shortened V by 0 bases and J by 1 base, and 10 bases separated the two germline ends. Germline assignment: CDR1 MNHEY and CDR2 SVGAGI. As DNA, the CDR3 is TGTGCCAGCAGTTACTCGGCCAGGGGATCCTATAATTCACCCCTCCACTTT. Encoded protein: CASSYSARGSYNSPLHF.

The genes are TRBV20-1 and TRBJ2-4, with D possibly matching TRBD2 (6 bases). Germline V lookup: CDR1 DFQATT, CDR2 SNEGSKA (reference sequence). The CDR3 length is 13 residues. CDR3 region: CTVRGMTKNIQYF. CDR3 coding DNA: TGCACGGTGCGGGGAATGACCAAAAACATTCAGTACTTC.

For the CDR3, the DNA is TGTGCCAGCAGTTTAGTCCCAGCACCCTCCTACGAGCAGTACTTC. Its translation is CASSLVPAPSYEQYF. The gene calls are TRBV28 and TRBJ2-7; D ambiguous. Trimming removed 2 bases at V and 0 bases at J, with 11 bases between. The CDR3 spans 15 residues. Germline V lookup: CDR1 MDHEN, CDR2 SYDVKM. Full variable domain (missing parts from reference TRBV28 and TRBJ2-7): DVKVTQSSRYLVKRTGEKVFLECVQDMDHENMFWYRQDPGLGLRLIYFSYDVKMKEKGDIPEGYSVSREKKERFSLILESASTNQTSMYLCASSLVPAPSYEQYFGPGTRLTVT.

This chain uses TRBV5-8 with TRBJ1-1; D gene ambiguous. V shed 2 bases and J shed 6 bases, with 8 bases lying between them. Germline V gene data show CDR1 as SGHTS and CDR2 as YDEGEE. The length of the CDR3 is 12 residues. CDR3 region: CASSFQVAEAFF. CDR3 bases: TGTGCCAGCAGCTTTCAGGTCGCTGAAGCTTTCTTT.

This clonotype was detected a few times. V usage is TRBV18 and J usage is TRBJ2-2; 9 positions agree with TRBD1. CDR1 is KGHSH, CDR2 LQKENI, per germline. The CDR3 has 16 amino acids. Losses at the gene ends were 2 bases for V and 5 bases for J; bases not matched to a gene: 6. In DNA form, the CDR3 reads TGTGCCAGCTCACCATCGGGACAGGGAAAGACCGGGGAGCTGTTTTTT. As protein: CASSPSGQGKTGELFF. Full variable domain (missing parts from reference TRBV18 and TRBJ2-2): NAGVMQNPRHLVRRRGQEARLRCSPMKGHSHVYWYRQLPEEGLKFMVYLQKENIIDESGMPKERFSAEFPKEGPSILRIQQVVRGDSAAYFCASSPSGQGKTGELFFGEGSRLTVL.

This clonotype was counted ten times or more. The chain joins TRBV29-1 to TRBJ1-5; TRBD1 agrees at 7 bases. With 6 bases clipped from V and 4 bases from J, the junction kept 6 bases outside the gene matches. The germline V gene has CDR1 SQVTM and CDR2 ANQGSEA. The CDR3 consists of 13 residues. The CDR3 DNA reads as TGCAGCGTCCGAGGGACAGCAAATCAGCCCCAGCATTTT. Amino acids: CSVRGTANQPQHF.

This clonotype showed up just a few times. This chain connects TRBV2 to TRBJ1-5; tentatively, D is TRBD1 (6 bases). This CDR3 comprises 14 residues. Trimming removed 6 bases from V and 6 bases from J, with 15 bases in between. CDR1 and CDR2 (germline): SNHLY, FYNNEI. The DNA of the CDR3 is TGTGCCAGCAGCTATATACAGGGAACTCAGCCCCAGCATTTT. It translates to CASSYIQGTQPQHF.

This clonotype was observed many times. V usage is TRBV6-5 and J usage is TRBJ1-4, with no clear D. This CDR3 region has 17 residues. Germline CDR1 MNHEY, CDR2 SVGAGI. V was cut by 0 bases and J by 5 bases, with 16 bases left in between. The CDR3 sequence is CASSYSWTDQGNEKLFF. CDR3 coding DNA: TGTGCCAGCAGTTACTCCTGGACGGACCAAGGCAATGAAAAACTGTTTTTT.

CDR3: CASSLGGLFYGYTF. The DNA of the CDR3 is TGTGCCAGCAGCTTAGGCGGGTTATTCTATGGCTACACCTTC. The chain recombines TRBV13 with TRBJ1-2, with D hard to call. Deletions cut 0 bases from V and 4 bases from J, with 9 bases between. CDR1 is PRHDT, CDR2 FYEKMQ, per germline (reference sequence). The CDR3 is 14 amino acids.

The rearrangement links TRBV6-1 to TRBJ1-3; TRBD1 matches at 8 bases. The V gene end was trimmed by 6 bases and the J gene end by 5 bases; junction bases not matched to a gene: 6. This CDR3 contains 14 residues. Germline V gene sequence: CDR1 MNHNS, CDR2 SASEGT. The CDR3 DNA follows: TGTGCCAGCAGGGACCGGGACAGGAGAAACACCATATATTTT. Translating it yields CASRDRDRRNTIYF.

This clonotype was seen many times. One end of the junction varies from germline; a read error may be responsible. This chain joins TRBV5-1 and TRBJ1-1, with TRBD1 matching 7 bases. CDR3 length equals 14 residues. Germline CDR1 is SGHRS and CDR2 is YFSETQ. The CDR3 protein is CASSSGQRNTEAFF. CDR3 bases: TGTGCCAGCAGCTCGGGACAGAGGAACACTGAAGCTTTCTTT.

There are a few counts of this clonotype. CDR3 sequence (DNA): TGCGCCAGTACCCTGCTCGCGAACACCGGGGAGCTGTTTTTT. Protein: CASTLLANTGELFF. The chain carries TRBV5-1 and TRBJ2-2, with D uncertain. The CDR3 is 14 residues long. Trimming removed 8 bases from V and 0 bases from J, with 11 bases in between. Per the germline V gene, CDR1 is SGHRS and CDR2 is YFSETQ.

This clonotype has at least ten counts. V is TRBV28 and J is TRBJ1-2; a possible D gene is TRBD1 (5 bases). The CDR3 covers 14 residues. V lost 3 bases and J lost 6, with 14 bases in between. CDR1 and CDR2 from the germline V gene are MDHEN and SYDVKM. CDR3 loop: CASSLPPSGDGYTF. DNA for the CDR3: TGTGCCAGCAGTTTGCCCCCCTCGGGGGATGGCTACACCTTC.

The J gene is TRBJ1-2, the V gene TRBV19; 7 bases line up with TRBD1. CDR1 and CDR2 (germline): LNHDA, SQIVND (reference sequence). CDR3 size: 12 residues. The J segment lost 4 bases and the V segment lost 9 bases, leaving 5 bases of the junction unmatched. Here the CDR3 reads CASIRTGYGYTF. CDR3 nucleotide sequence: TGTGCCAGCATTAGGACAGGCTATGGCTACACCTTC.

This clonotype was counted a few times. This chain uses TRBV20-1 with TRBJ1-1; D not certain. The CDR3 length is 15 residues. V was trimmed by 6 bases and J by 0 bases, leaving 17 bases between them. CDR1 is DFQATT, CDR2 SNEGSKA, per germline (reference sequence). The CDR3 nucleotides are TGCAGTGCCTGGGAGCGGCAGACACTGAACACTGAAGCTTTCTTT. This translates into CSAWERQTLNTEAFF.

This clonotype was recorded at least ten times. This chain uses TRBV2 with TRBJ2-7; no definite D call. This CDR3 has 12 amino acids. The V end lost 7 bases, the J end lost 2 bases, and 9 bases lay between the germline ends. CDR1 and CDR2 from the germline V gene are SNHLY and FYNNEI. CDR3 sequence reads: CASNWATYEQYF. The DNA for the CDR3 is TGTGCCAGCAATTGGGCCACCTACGAGCAGTACTTC.

V is TRBV11-2 and J is TRBJ2-7, with 12 bases lining up with TRBD2. Germline trimming cut 5 bases from V and 4 bases from J; bases unmatched to any gene: 6. The CDR3 consists of 15 residues. The germline CDR1 and CDR2 sequences are SGHAT and FQNNGV. The DNA for the CDR3 is TGTGCCAGCAGCCACCGGACTAGCGGGGTATACGAGCAGTACTTC. Its translation is CASSHRTSGVYEQYF.

At least ten counts were recorded for this clonotype. The chain employs TRBV2 and TRBJ2-5; the D is unclear. The CDR3 runs 12 residues. Germline V CDR1 and CDR2: SNHLY, FYNNEI. Trimming removed 7 bases from V and 5 bases from J, with 11 bases in between. CDR3 coding DNA: TGTGCCAGCAATCTAGTCGGGGAGACCCAGTACTTC. Its translation: CASNLVGETQYF.

Only a few counts were recorded for this clonotype. The chain recombines TRBV4-1 with TRBJ2-1; D remains ambiguous. The CDR3 is 16 residues long. The germline gives CDR1 MGHRA, CDR2 YSYEKL. V was clipped by 0 bases and J by 6 bases, with 15 bases between them. The CDR3 region is CASSQERASGRNEQFF. In nucleotides, the CDR3 is TGCGCCAGCAGCCAAGAAAGGGCAAGTGGGCGCAATGAGCAGTTCTTC.

The V and J genes are TRBV28 and TRBJ2-7; tentatively, D is TRBD2 (6 bases). V lost 2 bases, J lost 2 bases, and 13 bases lay in between. Germline V gene sequence: CDR1 MDHEN, CDR2 SYDVKM. There are 15 residues in the CDR3. The CDR3 DNA follows: TGTGCCAGCAGTTTAGCGGGACTGGGAACCTACGAGCAGTACTTC. Translation gives CASSLAGLGTYEQYF.

This clonotype was observed a handful of times. The V and J genes are TRBV29-1 and TRBJ1-4, with no clear D. The CDR3 runs to 11 residues. Germline loops: CDR1 SQVTM, CDR2 ANQGSEA. V was clipped by 4 bases and J by 8 bases, with 8 bases between them. The CDR3 sequence is CSVVTPEKLFF. DNA for the CDR3: TGCAGCGTTGTGACCCCCGAAAAACTGTTTTTT. The complete variable domain, with remaining parts taken from reference TRBV29-1 and TRBJ1-4, reads SAVISQKPSRDICQRGTSLTIQCQVDSQVTMMFWYRQQPGQSLTLIATANQGSEATYESGFVIDKFPISRPNLTFSTLTVSNMSPEDSSIYLCSVVTPEKLFFGSGTQLSVL.

This clonotype showed up many times. The CDR3 loop is CASSPPGEQYF. In nucleotides, the CDR3 is TGTGCCAGCAGTCCCCCGGGGGAGCAGTACTTC. V is TRBV6-1 and J is TRBJ2-7; D is perhaps TRBD2 (5 bases). Deletions cut 5 bases from V and 7 bases from J, with 9 bases between. CDR3 length equals 11 residues. The germline V gene has CDR1 MNHNS and CDR2 SASEGT.